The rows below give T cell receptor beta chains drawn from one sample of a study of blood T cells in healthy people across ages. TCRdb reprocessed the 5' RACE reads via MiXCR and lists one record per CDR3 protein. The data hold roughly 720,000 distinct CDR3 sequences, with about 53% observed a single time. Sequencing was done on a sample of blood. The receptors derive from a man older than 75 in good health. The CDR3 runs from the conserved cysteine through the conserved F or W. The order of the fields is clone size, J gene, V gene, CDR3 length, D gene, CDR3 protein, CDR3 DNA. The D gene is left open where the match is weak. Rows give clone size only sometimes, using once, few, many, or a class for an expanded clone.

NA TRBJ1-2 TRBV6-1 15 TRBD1 CASSPEGGTGHGYTF TGTGCCAGCAGCCCAGAAGGCGGGACAGGGCATGGCTACACCTTC
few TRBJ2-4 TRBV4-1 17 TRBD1 CASSQPGQGRNKNIQYF TGCGCCAGCAGCCAGCCGGGACAGGGACGTAACAAAAACATTCAGTACTTC
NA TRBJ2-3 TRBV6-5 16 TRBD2 CASSQRLSSGSRYAYF TGTGCCAGCAGTCAGCGACTGTCGAGCGGGAGTAGATACGCGTATTTT
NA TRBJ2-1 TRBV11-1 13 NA CASRSDRDNEQFF TGTGCCAGCAGATCGGACAGAGACAATGAGCAGTTCTTC
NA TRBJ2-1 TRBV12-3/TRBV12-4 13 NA CASGMWRNNEQFF TGTGCCAGCGGGATGTGGCGGAACAATGAGCAGTTCTTC
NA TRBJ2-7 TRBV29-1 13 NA CSVDQGHSYEQYF TGCAGCGTTGACCAGGGGCACTCCTACGAGCAGTACTTC
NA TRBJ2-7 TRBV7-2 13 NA CASNLDNIREQYF TGTGCCAGCAACCTCGACAATATCAGGGAGCAGTACTTC
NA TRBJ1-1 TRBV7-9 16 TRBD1 CASSPPGGGRNTEAFF TGTGCCAGCAGCCCTCCGGGAGGGGGCAGGAACACGGAAGCTTTCTTT
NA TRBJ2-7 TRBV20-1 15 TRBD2 CSAGEPSGRVYEQYF TGCAGTGCTGGGGAACCTAGCGGGAGAGTTTACGAGCAGTACTTC
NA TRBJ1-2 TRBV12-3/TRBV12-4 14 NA CASSGRRGDYGYTF TGTGCCAGCAGTGGGCGGCGGGGAGACTATGGCTACACCTTC
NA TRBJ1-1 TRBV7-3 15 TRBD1 CASSLTHRGGTEAFF TGTGCCAGCAGCTTAACGCACAGGGGGGGTACTGAAGCTTTCTTT
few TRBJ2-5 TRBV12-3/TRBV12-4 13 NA CASSLDLVGEQYF TGTGCCAGCAGTTTAGATTTGGTGGGGGAGCAGTACTTC
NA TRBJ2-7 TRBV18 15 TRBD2 CASSPGTSGTGEQYF TGTGCCAGCTCACCAGGAACTAGCGGGACAGGAGAGCAGTACTTC
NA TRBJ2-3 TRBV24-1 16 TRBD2 CATSIPSGRNTDTQYF TGTGCCACCAGCATACCTAGCGGGCGAAACACAGATACGCAGTATTTT
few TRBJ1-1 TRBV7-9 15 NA CASSLAWGSDTEAFF TGTGCCAGCAGCTTAGCTTGGGGGTCGGACACTGAAGCTTTCTTT
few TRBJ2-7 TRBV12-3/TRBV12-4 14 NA CASSPLDGPGAQYF TGTGCCAGCAGTCCGCTGGACGGCCCCGGGGCCCAGTACTTC
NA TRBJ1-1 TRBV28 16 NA CASSSTQALSNTEAFF TGTGCCAGCAGTTCCACCCAGGCCCTCTCGAACACTGAAGCTTTCTTT
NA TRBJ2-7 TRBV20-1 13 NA CSAREWYGPEQYF TGCAGTGCTAGAGAGTGGTACGGGCCCGAGCAGTACTTC
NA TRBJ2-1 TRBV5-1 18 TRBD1 CASSLAGRGTGGDNEQFF TGCGCCAGCAGCTTGGCCGGGAGAGGGACAGGGGGGGACAATGAGCAGTTCTTC
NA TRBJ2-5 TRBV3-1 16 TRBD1 CASSQETGATGETQYF TGTGCCAGCAGCCAAGAGACAGGGGCCACGGGAGAGACCCAGTACTTC
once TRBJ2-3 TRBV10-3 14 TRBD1 CAITAGQGSATQYF TGTGCCATCACGGCGGGACAGGGCTCAGCTACGCAGTATTTT
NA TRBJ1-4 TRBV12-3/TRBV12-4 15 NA CASSLGDTPNEKLFF TGTGCCAGCAGTTTAGGGGACACGCCTAATGAAAAACTGTTTTTT
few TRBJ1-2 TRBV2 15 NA CASSLHGGGDYGYTF TGTGCCAGCAGTCTCCACGGGGGGGGCGACTATGGCTACACCTTC
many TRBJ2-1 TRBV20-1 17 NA CSARAPLQGRSYNEQFF TGCAGTGCTAGAGCTCCCTTACAGGGGAGGTCCTACAATGAGCAGTTCTTC
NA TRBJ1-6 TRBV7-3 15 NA CASSFWTDNNSPLHF TGTGCCAGCAGTTTCTGGACAGATAATAATTCACCCCTCCACTTT
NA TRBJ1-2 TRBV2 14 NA CASSESGGPAGYTF TGTGCCAGCAGTGAATCTGGGGGGCCCGCGGGCTACACCTTC
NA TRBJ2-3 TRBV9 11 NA CASSARGDAYF TGTGCCAGCAGCGCAAGGGGGGACGCGTATTTT
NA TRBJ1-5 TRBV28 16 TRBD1 CASTDGQGHSNQPQHF TGTGCCAGCACTGACGGACAGGGCCATAGCAATCAGCCCCAGCATTTT
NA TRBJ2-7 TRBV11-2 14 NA CASSLGASIYEQYF TGTGCCAGCAGCTTAGGCGCCAGTATCTACGAGCAGTACTTC
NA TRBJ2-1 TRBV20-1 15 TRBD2 CSASRGTSGMGSGFF TGCAGTGCTAGCCGGGGGACTAGCGGCATGGGGTCAGGGTTCTTC
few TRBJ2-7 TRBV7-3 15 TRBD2 CASSSTSGSHHEQYF TGTGCCAGCAGCTCCACTAGCGGGAGTCACCACGAGCAGTACTTC
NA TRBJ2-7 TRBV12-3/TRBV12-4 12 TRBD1 CASGTDPNEQYF TGTGCCTCCGGGACAGACCCCAATGAGCAGTACTTC
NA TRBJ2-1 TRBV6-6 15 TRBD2 CASTVLAGGYNEQFF TGTGCCAGCACCGTACTAGCGGGAGGGTACAATGAGCAGTTCTTC
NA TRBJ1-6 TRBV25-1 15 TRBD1 CASRGPGQGTSPLHF TGTGCCAGCAGGGGGCCGGGACAGGGGACTTCACCCCTCCACTTT
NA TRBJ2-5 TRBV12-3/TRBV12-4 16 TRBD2 CASSLRAGTSTNEQYF TGTGCCAGCAGTTTAAGGGCCGGGACTAGCACCAATGAGCAGTACTTC
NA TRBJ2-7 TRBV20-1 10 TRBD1 CSLQGDEQYF TGCAGTTTACAGGGGGACGAGCAGTACTTC
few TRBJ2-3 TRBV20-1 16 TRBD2 CSARESGGRGSGTQYF TGCAGTGCTAGAGAGAGCGGAGGGAGGGGATCCGGTACGCAGTATTTT
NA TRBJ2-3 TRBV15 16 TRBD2 CATSRDRGGGTDTQYF TGTGCCACCAGCAGAGATCGGGGCGGGGGAACAGATACGCAGTATTTT
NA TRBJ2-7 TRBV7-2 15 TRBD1 CASSLAQGQGYEQYF TGTGCCAGCAGCTTAGCGCAGGGACAGGGCTACGAGCAGTACTTC
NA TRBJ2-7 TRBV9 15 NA CASSVGDSGYCEQYF TGTGCCAGCAGCGTAGGTGATAGCGGATACTGCGAGCAGTACTTC
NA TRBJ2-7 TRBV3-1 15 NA CASSQLGRTSYEQYF TGTGCCAGCAGCCAACTGGGACGGACCTCCTACGAGCAGTACTTC
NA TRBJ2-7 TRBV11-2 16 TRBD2 CASSFDLAGGTYEQYF TGTGCCAGCAGCTTCGATCTAGCGGGAGGAACCTACGAGCAGTACTTC
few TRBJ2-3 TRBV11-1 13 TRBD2 CASRERGTQYAYF TGTGCCAGCAGGGAGCGGGGCACCCAATACGCGTATTTT
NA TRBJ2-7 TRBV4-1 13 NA CASSLREGREQYF TGCGCCAGCAGCCTAAGAGAGGGCCGCGAGCAGTACTTC
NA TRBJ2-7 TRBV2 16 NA CASSEDRGRQVYEQYF TGTGCCAGCAGTGAAGACCGCGGACGACAAGTCTACGAGCAGTACTTC
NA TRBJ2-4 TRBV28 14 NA CASNQDSVKNIQYF TGTGCCAGCAACCAAGACAGTGTCAAAAACATTCAGTACTTC
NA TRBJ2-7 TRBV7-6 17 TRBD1 CASSSTPPGTGRAEQYF TGTGCCAGCAGCTCAACGCCTCCCGGGACAGGGCGGGCCGAGCAGTACTTC
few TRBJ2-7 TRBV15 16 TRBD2 CATSRDSSGSFYEQYF TGTGCCACCAGCAGGGACTCTAGCGGGAGTTTCTACGAGCAGTACTTC
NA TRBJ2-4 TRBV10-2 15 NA CASSEAAAWANIQYF TGCGCCAGCAGTGAAGCGGCCGCCTGGGCGAACATTCAGTACTTC
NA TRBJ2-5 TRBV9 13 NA CASSVGIAHQQYF TGTGCCAGCAGCGTAGGGATCGCCCACCAGCAGTACTTC